This T cell receptor beta chain is drawn from a study of control samples from healthy donors and cancer patients. This table comes from immunoSEQ multiplex PCR, and its TCRdb copy is limited to in-frame clones, with some not included. The table has 110,000 to 150,000 clones, roughly 94% seen once. The clonotype comes from a man in his forties in good health. Sequencing was performed on blood.

The CDR3 region has the DNA TGTGCCAGCAGTTACTCGATGGAGGGGGCTGGGGATACGCAGTATTTT. Amino acid sequence: CASSYSMEGAGDTQYF. The chain carries TRBV6-5 and TRBJ2-3; D is perhaps TRBD1 (7 bases). Trimming cost V 0 bases and J 6 bases, with 16 bases left between them. CDR1 MNHEY and CDR2 SVGAGI come from the germline V gene. This CDR3 has 16 residues.